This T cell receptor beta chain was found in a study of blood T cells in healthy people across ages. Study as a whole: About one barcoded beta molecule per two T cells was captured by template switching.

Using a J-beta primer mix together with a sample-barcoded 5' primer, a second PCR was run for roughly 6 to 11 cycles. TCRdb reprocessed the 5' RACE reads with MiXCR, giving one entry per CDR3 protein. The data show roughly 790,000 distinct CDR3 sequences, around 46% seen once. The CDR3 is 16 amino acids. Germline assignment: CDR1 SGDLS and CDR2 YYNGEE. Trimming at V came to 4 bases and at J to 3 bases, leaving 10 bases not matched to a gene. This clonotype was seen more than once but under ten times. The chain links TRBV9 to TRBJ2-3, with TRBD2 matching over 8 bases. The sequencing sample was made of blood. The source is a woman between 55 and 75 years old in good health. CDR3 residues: CASSFSGGRTTDTQYF. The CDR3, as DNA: TGTGCCAGCAGCTTCTCAGGCGGGAGGACAACAGATACGCAGTATTTT.